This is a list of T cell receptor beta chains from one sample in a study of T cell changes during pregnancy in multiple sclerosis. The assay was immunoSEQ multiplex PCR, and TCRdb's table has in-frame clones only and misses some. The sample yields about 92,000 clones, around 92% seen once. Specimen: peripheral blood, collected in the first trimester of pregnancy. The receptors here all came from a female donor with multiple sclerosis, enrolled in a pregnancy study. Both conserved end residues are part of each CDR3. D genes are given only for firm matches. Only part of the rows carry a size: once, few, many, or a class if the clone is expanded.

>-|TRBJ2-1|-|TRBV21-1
TGTGCCAGCAGCAAAGTCTCTAGCGGCAAGGGGCTTGAGCAGTTCTTC
CASSKVSSGKGLEQFF
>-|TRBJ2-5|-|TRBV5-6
TGTGCCAGCAGCTCCAACGGGGTGCAGTACTTC
CASSSNGVQYF
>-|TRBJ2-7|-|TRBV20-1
TGCAGTGCTAACAGGGTCAGGGAGCAGTACTTC
CSANRVREQYF
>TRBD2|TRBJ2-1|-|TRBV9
TGTGCCAGCAGCCCGAAGGGGTCTAGCGGGGGCTACAATGAGCAGTTCTTC
CASSPKGSSGGYNEQFF
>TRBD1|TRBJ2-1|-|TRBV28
TGTGCCAGCAGTTTCCAACAGGGGTGGCAGTTCTTC
CASSFQQGWQFF
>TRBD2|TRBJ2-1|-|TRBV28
TGTGCCAGCAGTTCCGGGACTAGCGGGAGCGGTGAGCAGTTCTTC
CASSSGTSGSGEQFF
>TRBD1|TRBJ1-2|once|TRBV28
TGTGCCAGCAGTTTAGAGGCAGGGACAGGAAGAATGTTAGGCTACACCTTC
CASSLEAGTGRMLGYTF
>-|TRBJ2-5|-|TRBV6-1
TGTGCCAGCAGTGAAGGGACAGCCTCGGAGGCCCAGTACTTC
CASSEGTASEAQYF
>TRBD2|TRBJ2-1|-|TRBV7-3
TGTGCCAGCAGTCCTGGACTAGCGGAGCCCCGGAGCTCCTACAATGAGCAGTTCTTC
CASSPGLAEPRSSYNEQFF
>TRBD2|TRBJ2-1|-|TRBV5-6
TGTGCCAGCAGCTTGGGTAGCGGGAGCTACAATGAGCAGTTCTTC
CASSLGSGSYNEQFF
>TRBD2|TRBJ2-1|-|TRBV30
TGTGCCTGGCTGACTAGCGGGAGGTACAATGAGCAGTTCTTC
CAWLTSGRYNEQFF
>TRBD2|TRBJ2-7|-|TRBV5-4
TGTGCCAGCAGCCTAACTAGCGGGAGTCAGTACTTC
CASSLTSGSQYF
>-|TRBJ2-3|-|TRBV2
TGTGCCAGCAGTGAGGAGCGCACGGGGAGAGATACGCAGTATTTT
CASSEERTGRDTQYF
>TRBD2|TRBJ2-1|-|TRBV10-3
TGTGCCACCGATCTAGCGGGAGATAATGAGCAGTTCTTC
CATDLAGDNEQFF
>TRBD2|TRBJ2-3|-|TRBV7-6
TGTGCCAGCACTAGCGGGAGGGTAGCAGATACGCAGTATTTT
CASTSGRVADTQYF
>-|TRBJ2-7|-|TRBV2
TGTGCCAGCAGTATCCATGTGGAGCAGTACTTC
CASSIHVEQYF
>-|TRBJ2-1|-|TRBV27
TGTGCCAGCAGTCCCCCTTCGACTAGTGGGGGGGCTCGGGATGAGCAGTTCTTC
CASSPPSTSGGARDEQFF